This TCR beta chain was recorded in a study of shared clonotypes between healthy human individuals. The replicate PCRs on unsorted PBMC were given about 320 ng DNA, which is 25,000 to 35,000 T cell genomes. The table came from immunoSEQ multiplex PCR; TCRdb's copy has only in-frame clones and leaves some out. The sample carries some 500,000 clones, roughly 78% recorded once. All participating donors were Caucasian adults from Nashville, Tennessee. V was pared by 6 bases and J by 7 bases, with 16 bases between. The CDR3 has 13 residues. Germline V gene sequence: CDR1 GTSNPN, CDR2 SVGIG (reference sequence).

Sequencing was done on a sample of PBMCs. V is TRBV30 and J is TRBJ1-5, with D perhaps TRBD1 (5 bases). This TCR derives from a woman aged 40 to 50 in good health. Some clones in this sample may be carry-over from other donors' samples. The CDR3 sequence is CACTGGAGQPQHF. Written as DNA, the CDR3 is TGTGCCTGCACAGGCGGGGCTGGGCAGCCCCAGCATTTT.